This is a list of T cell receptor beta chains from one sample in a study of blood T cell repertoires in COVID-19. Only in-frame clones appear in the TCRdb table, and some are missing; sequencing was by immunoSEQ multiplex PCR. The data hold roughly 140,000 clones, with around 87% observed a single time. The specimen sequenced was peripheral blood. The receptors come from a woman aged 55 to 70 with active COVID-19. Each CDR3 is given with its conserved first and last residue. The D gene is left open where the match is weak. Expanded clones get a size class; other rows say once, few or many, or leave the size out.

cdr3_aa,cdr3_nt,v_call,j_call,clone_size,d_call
CASAVTGNTGETQYF,TGTGCCAGTGCCGTTACAGGGAATACTGGAGAGACCCAGTACTTC,TRBV7-9,TRBJ2-5,-,-
CASSQDSSTGPSGYTF,TGCGCCAGCAGCCAAGATTCATCGACAGGGCCCTCTGGCTACACCTTC,TRBV4-3,TRBJ1-2,-,TRBD1
CATSDSGTSLYEQYF,TGTGCCACCAGTGATTCCGGGACTAGCTTGTACGAGCAGTACTTC,TRBV24-1,TRBJ2-7,few,TRBD2
CASSPQGSSADTQYF,TGTGCCAGCAGCCCCCAGGGGTCCTCCGCAGATACGCAGTATTTT,TRBV5-4,TRBJ2-3,once,-
CASSTQVGYNEQFF,TGTGCCAGTAGTACACAGGTCGGCTACAATGAGCAGTTCTTC,TRBV19,TRBJ2-1,few,-
CASSLGRDRAREQYF,TGTGCCAGCAGCTTAGGCCGGGACAGGGCGCGGGAGCAGTACTTC,TRBV7-2,TRBJ2-7,few,TRBD1
CASSLELGQTGGTYEQYF,TGTGCCAGCAGCTTAGAGTTGGGCCAGACAGGGGGCACCTACGAGCAGTACTTC,TRBV7-8,TRBJ2-7,-,TRBD1
CASSQPGTRHYEQYF,TGCGCCAGCAGCCAACCCGGGACTAGACACTACGAGCAGTACTTC,TRBV4-1,TRBJ2-7,-,TRBD2
CASSPYDFQETQYF,TGCGCCAGCAGCCCCTACGATTTCCAAGAGACCCAGTACTTC,TRBV5-1,TRBJ2-5,-,-
CASSRTGNEQYF,TGTGCCAGCAGTCGGACTGGAAACGAGCAGTACTTC,TRBV6-5,TRBJ2-7,-,-
CASSYWVVRESPNYGYTF,TGTGCCAGCAGCTATTGGGTTGTGAGGGAATCACCTAACTATGGCTACACCTTC,TRBV5-5,TRBJ1-2,-,-
CASRIQGQREQFF,TGTGCCAGCAGAATCCAGGGACAGCGCGAGCAGTTCTTC,TRBV6-5,TRBJ2-1,-,TRBD1
CASSSRSQSTDTQYF,TGTGCCAGTAGTTCTAGGTCTCAGAGCACAGATACGCAGTATTTT,TRBV19,TRBJ2-3,-,-
CASSFTADNEQFF,TGTGCCAGCAGCTTTACAGCGGACAATGAGCAGTTCTTC,TRBV7-3,TRBJ2-1,-,-
CASSIAARGLTDTQYF,TGTGCCAGTAGTATAGCCGCCCGCGGACTCACAGATACGCAGTATTTT,TRBV19,TRBJ2-3,-,-
CASSLRTGTGIPNEQFF,TGCGCCAGCAGCTTGAGGACCGGGACAGGCATTCCGAATGAGCAGTTCTTC,TRBV5-1,TRBJ2-1,-,TRBD1
CATQGNQPQHF,TGTGCCACCCAGGGGAATCAGCCCCAGCATTTT,TRBV28,TRBJ1-5,few,-
CASSLWEEETQYF,TGTGCCAGCAGCTTGTGGGAGGAAGAGACCCAGTACTTC,TRBV5-4,TRBJ2-5,-,-
CASSLIQGNTEAFF,TGTGCCAGCAGTTTAATACAGGGGAACACTGAAGCTTTCTTT,TRBV28,TRBJ1-1,-,-
CASSFRAGARETQYF,TGTGCCAGCAGCTTTCGGGCGGGAGCTAGGGAGACCCAGTACTTC,TRBV11-2,TRBJ2-5,-,TRBD2
CASSGAGTEAFF,TGCGCCAGCAGTGGAGCCGGCACTGAAGCTTTCTTT,TRBV10-2,TRBJ1-1,-,-
CASSYPGVGSYEQYF,TGTGCCAGCAGTTACCCCGGAGTGGGTTCCTACGAGCAGTACTTC,TRBV6-2/TRBV6-3,TRBJ2-7,-,-
CASSLSLRESDTQYF,TGTGCCAGCAGCTTGTCTTTGCGGGAGTCAGATACGCAGTATTTT,TRBV5-4,TRBJ2-3,-,TRBD2
CASSGLAGPQETQYF,TGCGCCAGCAGCGGGCTAGCGGGACCCCAAGAGACCCAGTACTTC,TRBV5-1,TRBJ2-5,-,TRBD2
CASSPGADTQYF,TGCGCCAGCAGCCCCGGGGCAGATACGCAGTATTTT,TRBV5-1,TRBJ2-3,-,-
CASSQSAGRPSYEQYF,TGCGCCAGCAGCCAGTCTGCGGGACGCCCGTCCTACGAGCAGTACTTC,TRBV4-3,TRBJ2-7,-,-
CASSLRVLGGTYEQYF,TGTGCCAGCAGCTTGAGGGTCTTGGGGGGTACCTACGAGCAGTACTTC,TRBV5-4,TRBJ2-7,-,-
CASSRGYKAGGKDTQYF,TGTGCCAGTAGCAGGGGGTACAAAGCGGGGGGTAAAGATACGCAGTATTTT,TRBV19,TRBJ2-3,-,TRBD2
CASTERTGTGGRNTIYF,TGTGCCAGCACCGAACGGACCGGGACAGGGGGCAGGAACACCATATATTTT,TRBV28,TRBJ1-3,-,TRBD1